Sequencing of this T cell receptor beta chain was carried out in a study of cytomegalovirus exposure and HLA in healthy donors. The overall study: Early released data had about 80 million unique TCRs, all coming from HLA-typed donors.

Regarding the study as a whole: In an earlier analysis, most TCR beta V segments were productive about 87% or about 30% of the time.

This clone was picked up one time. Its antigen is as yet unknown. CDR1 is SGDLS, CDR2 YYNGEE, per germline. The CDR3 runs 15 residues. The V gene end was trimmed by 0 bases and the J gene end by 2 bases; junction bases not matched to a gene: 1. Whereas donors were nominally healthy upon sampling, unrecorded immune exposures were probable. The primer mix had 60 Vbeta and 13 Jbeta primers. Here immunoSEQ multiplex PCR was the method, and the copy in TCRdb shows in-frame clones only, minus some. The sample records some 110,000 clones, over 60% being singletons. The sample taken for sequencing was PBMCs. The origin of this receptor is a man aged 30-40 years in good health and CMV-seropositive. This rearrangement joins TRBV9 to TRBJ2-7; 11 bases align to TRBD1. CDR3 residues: CASSVEGQGAYEQYF. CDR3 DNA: TGTGCCAGCAGCGTAGAGGGACAGGGGGCCTACGAGCAGTACTTC.